The clone carrying this T cell receptor (beta chain) was detected a few times. The antigen is not known. The data stem from a study of identical twins. Findings of the study overall: It was cross-sectional statistical analysis, not following the same donors, that the conclusions relied on. Invariant T cells like MAIT and iNKT could partly confound the zero-insertion analyses.

TCRdb redid the calling of the 5' RACE reads with MiXCR, one entry per CDR3 protein. The sample yields fewer than 800,000 distinct CDR3 sequences, under 8.5% seen once. CDR3 length: 14 amino acids. The J segment lost 9 bases and the V segment lost 1 base, leaving 6 bases of the junction unmatched. Germline V gene lookup returns CDR1 MRHNA and CDR2 SNTAGT. These data were also filed under a second study, of yellow fever vaccine responses in identical twins. From that study: Twins reportedly mounted vaccine T cell responses that seemed partly convergent, partly personalized.

The chain has TRBV6-4 and TRBJ1-1, with 9 bases matching TRBD1. Sequenced input: PBMCs. This sequence originates from a woman aged 18-29 years in good health. The CDR3 loop is CASSDLAGQGQAFF. CDR3 nucleotide sequence: TGTGCCAGCAGTGACTTAGCGGGACAGGGCCAAGCTTTCTTT.